Below are 20 T cell receptor beta chains sequenced from a single sample in a study of human T cells and chemical hapten exposure. This sample's time point: patch test 1, 2 weeks after DPC sensitization. The treatment was: therapeutic diphenylcyclopropenone sensitization with weekly scalp DPC. TCRdb passed the RACE reads through MiXCR, listing each CDR3 protein once. The table records tens of thousands of distinct CDR3 sequences, around 10% of them present only once. The sequencing here drew on whole blood, taken in connection with sensitization to the hapten diphenylcyclopropenone (DPC). Source of these receptors: a woman aged 45 to 65 with alopecia areata. Some clones in this sample may be carry-over from other donors' samples.

CDR3 nucleotides: TGTGCCAGCAGTTTGAGCAGGGGAATTGGCAATCAGCCCCAGCATTTT. This translates into CASSLSRGIGNQPQHF. The rearrangement uses TRBV28 and TRBJ1-5, with D maybe TRBD1 (6 bases). The CDR3 runs 16 residues. Trimming took off 3 bases at V and 2 bases at J, with 14 bases between the two ends. Germline assignment: CDR1 MDHEN and CDR2 SYDVKM.

This clonotype was observed a handful of times. The V gene is TRBV5-6, the J gene TRBJ2-7, with D perhaps TRBD2 (7 bases). Between the trimmed V and J ends, which lost 3 bases and 7 bases, there was a span of 17 bases. CDR1 SGHDT and CDR2 YYEEEE come from the germline V gene. The CDR3 runs to 14 residues. CDR3 amino acids: CASSSYGGRREQYF. The CDR3 region has the DNA TGTGCCAGCAGCTCGTACGGGGGGCGGCGGGAGCAGTACTTC.

At least ten counts were recorded for this clonotype. The CDR3 DNA reads TGTGCCAGCAGCTGGCAGGGTGACGCAGATACGCAGTATTTT. This gives the protein CASSWQGDADTQYF. This sequence joins TRBV9 and TRBJ2-3; maybe TRBD1 (5 bases). From germline, CDR1 is SGDLS and CDR2 YYNGEE. V lost 4 bases, J lost 4 bases, and 13 bases lay in between. This CDR3 has 14 residues. Looking up the rest from reference TRBV9 and TRBJ2-3 gives the full variable domain: DSGVTQTPKHLITATGQRVTLRCSPRSGDLSVYWYQQSLDQGLQFLIQYYNGEERAKGNILERFSAQQFPDLHSELNLSSLELGDSALYFCASSWQGDADTQYFGPGTRLTVL.

A few counts support this clonotype. This rearrangement joins TRBV6-2 or TRBV6-3 to TRBJ2-2, with D uncertain. The CDR3 is 14 residues long. Germline V gives CDR1 MNHEY, CDR2 SVGEGT. The V and J ends lost 4 bases and 3 bases respectively, with 9 bases between them. The CDR3 nucleotides are TGTGCCAGCAGTTTACTGCAGGACACCGGGGAGCTGTTTTTT. Protein sequence: CASSLLQDTGELFF.

The chain combines TRBV6-1 with TRBJ2-1; 8 bases match TRBD1. V shed 6 bases and J 7 bases; nucleotides not matched to a gene: 8. This CDR3 contains 14 residues. From germline, CDR1 is MNHNS and CDR2 SASEGT. The CDR3 here is CASRLGQGRNEQFF. The CDR3, as DNA: TGTGCCAGCAGACTCGGACAGGGTCGGAATGAGCAGTTCTTC.

This clonotype was counted between two and nine times. The V and J genes are TRBV10-1 and TRBJ2-5; either TRBD1 or TRBD2 may fit D (6 bases each). Germline CDR1 is WNHNN and CDR2 is SYGVQD (reference sequence). The CDR3 loop spans 13 amino acids. The V end lost 5 bases, the J end lost 7 bases, and 14 bases lay between the germline ends. CDR3 loop: CASSLEQGLTQYF. The CDR3 DNA follows: TGCGCCAGCAGTCTCGAACAGGGACTGACCCAGTACTTC.

This clonotype showed up just a few times. J is TRBJ2-2 and V is TRBV19, with 7 bases aligning to TRBD1. In germline, CDR1 is LNHDA, CDR2 SQIVND (reference sequence). J was trimmed by 6 bases and V by 6 bases; bases with no gene match: 4. CDR3 size: 13 residues. The CDR3 nucleotides are TGTGCCAGTAGGCGACAGGGCCCCGGGGAGCTGTTTTTT. This gives the protein CASRRQGPGELFF.

This clonotype was observed a handful of times. A junction end diverges from the germline sequence, so it may reflect a read error. The rearrangement joins TRBV4-2 to TRBJ1-1; D is undetermined. Per germline, CDR1 LGHNA and CDR2 YNFKEQ. The CDR3 sequence is 11 residues long. CDR3 DNA sequence: TGTGTCAGCCGGGATGACACTGAAGCTTTCTTT. It translates to CVSRDDTEAFF.

The V call is TRBV21-1, the J call TRBJ1-6; the table's D call TRBD1 went unverified against the DNA. TRBV21-1 is labeled a pseudogene. The CDR3 runs 14 residues. The CDR3 region is CASSSGQAQRPLHF. CDR3 nucleotides: TGTGCCAGCAGCTCGGGACAGGCTCAACGGCCCCTCCACTTT.

This clonotype has a count of ten or more. V usage is TRBV2 and J usage is TRBJ2-3, with a tentative D call TRBD1 (6 bases). This CDR3 spans 18 amino acids. Trimming left V 4 bases short and J 0 bases short, with 20 bases between. From germline, CDR1 is SNHLY and CDR2 FYNNEI. This chain's CDR3 is CASSAPPGQPTSTDTQYF. The CDR3 nucleotides read TGTGCCAGCAGTGCTCCTCCGGGACAACCTACTAGCACAGATACGCAGTATTTT.

This clonotype occurred many times. Written as DNA, the CDR3 is TGTGCCAGCAGATCAACTACAGGGGGGAGTGGCTACACCTTC. Amino acids: CASRSTTGGSGYTF. The chain combines TRBV28 with TRBJ1-2; TRBD1 agrees at 8 bases. J gave up 7 bases and V 6 bases, and 10 bases lay outside the gene matches. Germline values: CDR1 MDHEN, CDR2 SYDVKM. The CDR3 runs 14 residues.

Turning to this clonotype: A much larger clone sits a single nucleotide away, making a read error possible. The gene calls are TRBV7-9 and TRBJ1-6; tentative D call: TRBD1 (5 bases). Germline V gene sequence: CDR1 SEHNR, CDR2 FQNEAQ (reference sequence). Between the trimmed V and J ends, which lost 7 bases and 5 bases, there was a span of 24 bases. This CDR3 spans 18 amino acids. CDR3 sequence: CASNHPPAGTDNNSPLHF. In nucleotides, the CDR3 is TGTGCCAGCAACCACCCGCCCGCCGGGACCGATAATAATTCACCCCTCCACTTT.

V gene TRBV7-3 combines with J gene TRBJ1-2; tentative D call: TRBD1 (5 bases). This CDR3 is built from 15 residues. The germline V gene encodes CDR1 SGHTA and CDR2 FQGTGA. Between the trimmed V and J ends, which lost 0 bases and 5 bases, there was a span of 13 bases. CDR3 sequence reads: CASSLTGQLSYGYTF. The CDR3 bases are TGTGCCAGCAGCTTAACAGGACAACTAAGTTATGGCTACACCTTC.

The rearrangement uses TRBV30 and TRBJ2-2; TRBD1 might be the D (6 bases). Between the trimmed V and J ends, which lost 2 bases and 6 bases, there was a span of 16 bases. Per the germline V gene, CDR1 is GTSNPN and CDR2 is SVGIG (reference sequence). The CDR3 consists of 15 residues. The CDR3 nucleotides are TGTGCCTGGAGTCCGACAGGTTTTTTCCCCGGGGAGCTGTTTTTT. This encodes CAWSPTGFFPGELFF. Full variable domain (remainder filled in from reference TRBV30 and TRBJ2-2): SQTIHQWPATLVQPVGSPLSLECTVEGTSNPNLYWYRQAAGRGLQLLFYSVGIGQISSEVPQNLSASRPQDRQFILSSKKLLLSDSGFYLCAWSPTGFFPGELFFGEGSRLTVL.

The chain combines TRBV20-1 with TRBJ2-1, with D possibly TRBD1 on 6 matching bases. CDR3 size: 17 residues. Deletions cut 7 bases from V and 7 bases from J, with 29 bases between. Per germline, CDR1 DFQATT and CDR2 SNEGSKA (reference sequence). In nucleotides, the CDR3 is TGCAGTGTCAGAGCCACGTCGTTCGGGACAAGGGGAAATGAGCAGTTCTTC. The encoded protein is CSVRATSFGTRGNEQFF.

There are a few counts of this clonotype. The chain uses TRBV18 and TRBJ1-1; 8 bases map to TRBD1. CDR1 and CDR2 (germline): KGHSH, LQKENI. The CDR3 totals 14 residues. V was pared by 3 bases and J by 1 base, with 1 base of the junction left unmatched. CDR3 in amino acids: CASSPTGENTEAFF. CDR3 nucleotide sequence: TGTGCCAGCTCACCGACAGGGGAGAACACTGAAGCTTTCTTT.

This clonotype was seen a handful of times. The J gene is TRBJ2-5, the V gene TRBV5-5; 9 bases are a match to TRBD1. The V gene end was trimmed by 3 bases and the J gene end by 2 bases; junction bases not matched to a gene: 8. Germline-derived CDR1 and CDR2 are SGHKS and YYEKEE (reference sequence). This CDR3 region has 16 residues. The CDR3 sequence: CASSSHGTGLQETQYF. The CDR3 DNA is TGTGCCAGCAGCTCACACGGGACAGGGCTTCAAGAGACCCAGTACTTC.

The chain uses TRBV12-3 or TRBV12-4 and TRBJ1-6, with no clear D. This CDR3 spans 14 amino acids. Trimming removed 8 bases from V and 10 bases from J, with 18 bases in between. DNA for the CDR3: TGTGCCAGCTCGGGGAGTCCCAATGGGTCACCCCTCCACTTT. Amino acid sequence: CASSGSPNGSPLHF.

This clonotype has a count of ten or more. J is TRBJ2-2 and V is TRBV29-1; D gene unclear. CDR1 is SQVTM, CDR2 ANQGSEA, per germline. Trimming left V 4 bases short and J 3 bases short, with 18 bases between. The CDR3 spans 16 residues. CDR3 in DNA: TGCAGCGTTGGTTGGGATAAATCGGCGGACACCGGGGAGCTGTTTTTT. This codes for CSVGWDKSADTGELFF.

The chain has TRBV5-1 and TRBJ2-2, with 11 bases that match TRBD1. Unmatched junction bases numbered 10, after V lost 5 bases and J lost 1 base. The V gene's germline CDR1 is SGHRS and CDR2 YFSETQ. The CDR3 totals 18 residues. CDR3 region: CASSPSGTGGLNTGELFF. The CDR3 DNA follows: TGCGCCAGCAGTCCATCAGGGACAGGGGGATTGAACACCGGGGAGCTGTTTTTT.